The entry below gives a single T cell receptor beta chain sequence along with its context. The data were produced by immunoSEQ multiplex PCR, yet TCRdb's version contains in-frame clones alone and is incomplete. Among 65,000 to 90,000 clones listed, 86% were seen once. CDR1 SGDLS and CDR2 YYNGEE come from the germline V gene. The V and J ends lost 3 bases and 0 bases respectively, with 13 bases between them. The CDR3 loop spans 15 amino acids. These data are taken from a study of blood T cell repertoires in COVID-19. Specimen: peripheral blood. The J gene is TRBJ2-7, the V gene TRBV9; D possibly corresponds to TRBD2 (6 bases). The clonotype originates from a man in his forties or fifties with active COVID-19. The CDR3 nucleotides are TGTGCCAGCAGCGCCACGGGACTGAGCTCCTACGAGCAGTACTTC. It translates to CASSATGLSSYEQYF.